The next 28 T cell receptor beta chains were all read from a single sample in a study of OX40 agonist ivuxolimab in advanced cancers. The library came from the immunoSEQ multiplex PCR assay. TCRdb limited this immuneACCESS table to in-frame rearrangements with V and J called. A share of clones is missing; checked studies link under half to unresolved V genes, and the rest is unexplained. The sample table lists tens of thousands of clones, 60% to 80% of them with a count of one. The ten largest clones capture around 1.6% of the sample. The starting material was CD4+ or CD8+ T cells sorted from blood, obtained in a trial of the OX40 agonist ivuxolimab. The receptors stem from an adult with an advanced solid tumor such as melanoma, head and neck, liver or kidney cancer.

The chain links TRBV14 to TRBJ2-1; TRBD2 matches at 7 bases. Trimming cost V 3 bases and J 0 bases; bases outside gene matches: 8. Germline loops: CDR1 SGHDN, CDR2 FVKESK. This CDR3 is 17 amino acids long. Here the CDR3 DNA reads TGTGCCAGCAGCCATAAAGTCGGGGGGACCTCCTACAATGAGCAGTTCTTC. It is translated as CASSHKVGGTSYNEQFF.

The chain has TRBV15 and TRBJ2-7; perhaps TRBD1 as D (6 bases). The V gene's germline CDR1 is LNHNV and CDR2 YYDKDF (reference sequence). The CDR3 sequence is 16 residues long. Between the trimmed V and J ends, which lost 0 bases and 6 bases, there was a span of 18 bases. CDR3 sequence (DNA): TGTGCCACCAGCAGAGATTACGGGCAGGGGAGTTTCGAGCAGTACTTC. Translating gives CATSRDYGQGSFEQYF.

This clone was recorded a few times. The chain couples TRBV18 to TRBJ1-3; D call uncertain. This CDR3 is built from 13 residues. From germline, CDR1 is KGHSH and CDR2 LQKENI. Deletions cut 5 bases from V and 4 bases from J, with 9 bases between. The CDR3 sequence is CASSVEGGNTIYF. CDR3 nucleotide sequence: TGTGCCAGCTCAGTTGAAGGCGGAAACACCATATATTTT.

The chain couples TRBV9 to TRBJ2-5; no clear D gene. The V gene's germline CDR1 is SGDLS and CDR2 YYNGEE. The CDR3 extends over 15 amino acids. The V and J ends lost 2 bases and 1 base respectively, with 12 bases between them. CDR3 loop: CASSVQWNSQETQYF. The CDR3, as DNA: TGTGCCAGCAGCGTGCAGTGGAACAGCCAAGAGACCCAGTACTTC.

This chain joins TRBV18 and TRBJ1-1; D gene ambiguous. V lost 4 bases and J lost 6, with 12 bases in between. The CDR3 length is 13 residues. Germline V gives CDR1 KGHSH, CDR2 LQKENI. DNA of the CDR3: TGTGCCAGCTCACTCAACGATGGCTCTGAAGCTTTCTTT. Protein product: CASSLNDGSEAFF.

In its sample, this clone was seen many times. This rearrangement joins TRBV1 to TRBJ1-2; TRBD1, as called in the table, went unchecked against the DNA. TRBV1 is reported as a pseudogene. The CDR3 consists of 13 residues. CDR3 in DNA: TGCACCAGCAGCCTGGGACAGGCCTATGGCTACACCTTC. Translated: CTSSLGQAYGYTF.

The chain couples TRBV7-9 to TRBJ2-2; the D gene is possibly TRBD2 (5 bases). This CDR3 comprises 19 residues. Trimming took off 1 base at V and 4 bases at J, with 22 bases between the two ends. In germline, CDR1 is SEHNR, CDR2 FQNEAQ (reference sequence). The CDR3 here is CASSLVVVSWEFGTGELFF. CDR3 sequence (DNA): TGTGCCAGCAGCTTAGTTGTAGTTTCTTGGGAGTTCGGCACCGGGGAGCTGTTTTTT.

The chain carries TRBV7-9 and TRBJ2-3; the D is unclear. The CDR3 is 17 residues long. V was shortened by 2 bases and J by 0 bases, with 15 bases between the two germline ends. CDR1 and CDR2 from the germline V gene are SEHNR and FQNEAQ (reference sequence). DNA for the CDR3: TGTGCCAGCAGCTTATGGGTTCGGGTTGAAAGCACAGATACGCAGTATTTT. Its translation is CASSLWVRVESTDTQYF.

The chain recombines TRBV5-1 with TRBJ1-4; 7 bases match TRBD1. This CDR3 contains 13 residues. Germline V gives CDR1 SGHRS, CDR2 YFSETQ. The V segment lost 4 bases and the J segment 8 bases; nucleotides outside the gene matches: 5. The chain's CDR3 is CASSPGTEEKLFF. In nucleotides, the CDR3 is TGCGCCAGCAGCCCTGGGACAGAGGAAAAACTGTTTTTT.

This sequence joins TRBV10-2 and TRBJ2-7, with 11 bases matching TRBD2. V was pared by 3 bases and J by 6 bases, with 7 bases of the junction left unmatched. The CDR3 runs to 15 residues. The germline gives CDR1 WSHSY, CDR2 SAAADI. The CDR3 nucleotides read TGCGCCAGCAGTGAAAAGACTAGCGGGATATTCGAGCAGTACTTC. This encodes CASSEKTSGIFEQYF.

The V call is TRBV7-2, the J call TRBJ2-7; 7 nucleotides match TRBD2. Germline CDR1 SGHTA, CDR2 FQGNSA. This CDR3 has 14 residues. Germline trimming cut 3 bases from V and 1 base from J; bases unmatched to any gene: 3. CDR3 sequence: CASSFSSGSYEQYF. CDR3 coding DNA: TGTGCCAGCAGCTTTTCTAGCGGATCCTACGAGCAGTACTTC.

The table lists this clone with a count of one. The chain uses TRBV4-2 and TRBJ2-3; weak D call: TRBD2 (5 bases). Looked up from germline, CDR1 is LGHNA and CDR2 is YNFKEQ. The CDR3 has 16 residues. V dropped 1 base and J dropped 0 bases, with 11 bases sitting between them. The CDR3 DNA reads TGTGCCAGCAGCCAAGCTTGGGAGACTAGCACAGATACGCAGTATTTT. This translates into CASSQAWETSTDTQYF.

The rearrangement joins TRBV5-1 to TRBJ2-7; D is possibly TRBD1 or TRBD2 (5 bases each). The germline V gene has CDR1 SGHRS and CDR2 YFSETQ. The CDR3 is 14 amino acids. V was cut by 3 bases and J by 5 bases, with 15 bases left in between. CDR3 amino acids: CASSWTRDVNEQYF. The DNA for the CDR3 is TGCGCCAGCAGCTGGACTCGGGACGTGAACGAGCAGTACTTC.

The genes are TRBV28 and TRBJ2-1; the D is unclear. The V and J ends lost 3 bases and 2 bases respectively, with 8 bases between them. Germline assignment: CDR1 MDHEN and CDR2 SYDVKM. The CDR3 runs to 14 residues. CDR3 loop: CASSLGGAYNEQFF. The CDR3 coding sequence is TGTGCCAGCAGTTTGGGCGGTGCCTACAATGAGCAGTTCTTC.

This CDR3 reads CASTAAGRGPGGYTF. Here the CDR3 DNA reads TGTGCCAGCACGGCCGCGGGCAGGGGGCCGGGGGGCTACACCTTC. The rearrangement uses TRBV6-6 and TRBJ1-2, with 8 bases fitting TRBD1. CDR3 length: 15 amino acids. Trimming took 7 bases from V and 8 from J; bases not matched to a gene: 15. Per the germline V gene, CDR1 is MNHNY and CDR2 is SVGAGI (reference sequence).

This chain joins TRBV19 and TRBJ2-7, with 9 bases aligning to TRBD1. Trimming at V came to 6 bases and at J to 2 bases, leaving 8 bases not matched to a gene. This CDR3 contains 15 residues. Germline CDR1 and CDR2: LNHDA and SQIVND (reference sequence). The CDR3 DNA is TGTGCCAGTAGCTCCCTGACAGGGGGTACCTACGAGCAGTACTTC. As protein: CASSSLTGGTYEQYF.

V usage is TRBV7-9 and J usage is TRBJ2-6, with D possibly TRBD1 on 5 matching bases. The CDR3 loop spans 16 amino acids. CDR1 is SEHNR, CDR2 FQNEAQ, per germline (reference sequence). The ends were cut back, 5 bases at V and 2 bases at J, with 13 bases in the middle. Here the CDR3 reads CASSRSTDAGANVLTF. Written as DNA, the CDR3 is TGTGCCAGCAGCCGATCGACAGACGCTGGGGCCAACGTCCTGACTTTC. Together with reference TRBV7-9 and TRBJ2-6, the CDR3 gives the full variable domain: DTGVSQNPRHKITKRGQNVTFRCDPISEHNRLYWYRQTLGQGPEFLTYFQNEAQLEKSRLLSDRFSAERPKGSFSTLEIQRTEQGDSAMYLCASSRSTDAGANVLTFGAGSRLTVL.

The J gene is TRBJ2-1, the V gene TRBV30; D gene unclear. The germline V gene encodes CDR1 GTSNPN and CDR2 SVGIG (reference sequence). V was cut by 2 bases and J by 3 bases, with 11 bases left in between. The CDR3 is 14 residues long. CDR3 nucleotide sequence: TGTGCCTGGAGTATAGGGAATAACTACAATGAGCAGTTCTTC. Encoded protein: CAWSIGNNYNEQFF.

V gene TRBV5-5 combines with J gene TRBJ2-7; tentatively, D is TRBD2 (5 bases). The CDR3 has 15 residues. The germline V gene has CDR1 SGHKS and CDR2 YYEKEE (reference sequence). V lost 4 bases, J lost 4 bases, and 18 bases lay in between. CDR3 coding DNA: TGTGCCAGCAGCCCGACCTCCGGGAAGGGTTACGAGCAGTACTTC. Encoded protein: CASSPTSGKGYEQYF.

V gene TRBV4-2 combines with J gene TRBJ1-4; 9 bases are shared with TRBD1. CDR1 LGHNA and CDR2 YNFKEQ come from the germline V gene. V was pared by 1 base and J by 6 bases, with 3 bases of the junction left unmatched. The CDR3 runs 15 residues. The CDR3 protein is CASSQGGQGYEKLFF. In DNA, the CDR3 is TGTGCCAGCAGCCAAGGGGGACAGGGTTATGAAAAACTGTTTTTT.

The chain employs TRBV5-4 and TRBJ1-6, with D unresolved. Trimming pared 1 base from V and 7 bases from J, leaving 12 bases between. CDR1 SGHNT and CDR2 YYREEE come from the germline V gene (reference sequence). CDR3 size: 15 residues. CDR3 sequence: CASSLLSPTNSPLHF. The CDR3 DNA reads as TGTGCCAGCAGCTTGCTTTCCCCAACCAATTCACCCCTCCACTTT. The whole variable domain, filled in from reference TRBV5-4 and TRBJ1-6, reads ETGVTQSPTHLIKTRGQQVTLRCSSQSGHNTVSWYQQALGQGPQFIFQYYREEENGRGNFPPRFSGLQFPNYSSELNVNALELDDSALYLCASSLLSPTNSPLHFGNGTRLTVT.

CDR3 residues: CASSLNPGQMNTGELFF. DNA of the CDR3: TGTGCCAGCAGCTTAAATCCAGGACAGATGAACACCGGGGAGCTGTTTTTT. The genes are TRBV7-3 and TRBJ2-2, with a weak D call TRBD1 (6 bases). Germline-derived CDR1 and CDR2 are SGHTA and FQGTGA. With 1 base removed from V and 1 base from J, the gap between germline ends came to 13 bases. The CDR3 length is 17 residues.

Here the CDR3 DNA reads TGTGCCAGCAGGGCGGGAGAGACCACAGATACGCAGTATTTT. Protein: CASRAGETTDTQYF. The chain carries TRBV6-4 and TRBJ2-3; 7 positions agree with TRBD2. The CDR3 loop spans 14 amino acids. With 6 bases clipped from V and 2 bases from J, the junction kept 5 bases outside the gene matches. Germline V gene data show CDR1 as MRHNA and CDR2 as SNTAGT.

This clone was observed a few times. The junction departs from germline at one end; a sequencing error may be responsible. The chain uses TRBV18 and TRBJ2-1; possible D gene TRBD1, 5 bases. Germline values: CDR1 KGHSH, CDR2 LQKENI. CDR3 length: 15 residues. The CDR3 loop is CASSAEQGSSNEQFF. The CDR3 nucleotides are TGTGCCAGCTCAGCGGAGCAGGGTTCCTCCAATGAGCAGTTCTTC.

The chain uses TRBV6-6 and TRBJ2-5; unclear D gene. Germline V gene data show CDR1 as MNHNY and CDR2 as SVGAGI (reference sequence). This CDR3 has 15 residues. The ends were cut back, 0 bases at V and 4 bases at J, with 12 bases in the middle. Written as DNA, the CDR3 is TGTGCCAGCAGTTACTCTTCTTCGCTCGGAGAGACCCAGTACTTC. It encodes CASSYSSSLGETQYF.

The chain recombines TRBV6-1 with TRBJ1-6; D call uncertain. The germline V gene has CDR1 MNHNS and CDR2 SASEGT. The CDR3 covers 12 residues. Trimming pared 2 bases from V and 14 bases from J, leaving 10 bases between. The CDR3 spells CASSEFTLTLHF. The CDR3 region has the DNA TGTGCCAGCAGTGAATTCACGTTGACCCTCCACTTT.

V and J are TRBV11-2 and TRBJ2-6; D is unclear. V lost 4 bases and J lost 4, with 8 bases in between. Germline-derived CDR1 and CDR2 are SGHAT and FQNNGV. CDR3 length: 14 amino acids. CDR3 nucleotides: TGTGCCAGCAGCTCTCTCCTCGGGGCCAACGTCCTGACTTTC. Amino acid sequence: CASSSLLGANVLTF. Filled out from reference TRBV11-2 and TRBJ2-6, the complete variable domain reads EAGVAQSPRYKIIEKRQSVAFWCNPISGHATLYWYQQILGQGPKLLIQFQNNGVVDDSQLPKDRFSAERLKGVDSTLKIQPAKLEDSAVYLCASSSLLGANVLTFGAGSRLTVL.

The DNA of the CDR3 is TGTGCCAGCAGCTTAGACACCTACTACAATGAGCAGTTCTTC. It yields the protein CASSLDTYYNEQFF. The chain employs TRBV7-9 and TRBJ2-1; no reliable D call. The CDR3 loop spans 14 amino acids. In germline, CDR1 is SEHNR, CDR2 FQNEAQ (reference sequence). Trimming took 1 base from V and 3 from J, leaving 7 bases between them.